The present T cell receptor (beta chain) was sequenced within a study of identifying expanded T cells in peripheral blood. CDR3 size: 16 residues. Germline lookup yields CDR1 ENHRY and CDR2 SYGVKD. V was clipped by 4 bases and J by 1 base; unmatched bases: 7. A note on this clone: Its specificity is unknown.

Sequencing used immunoSEQ multiplex PCR; TCRdb keeps in-frame clones, though not all of them. Of about 82,000 clones in the sample, approximately 90% were seen once. Broader study findings: Roughly two-week clone count variance significantly increased as total template count grew. Technical replicates showed around 1.3 changed clones; about 2 weeks about 16.4; four weeks 19.

V is TRBV10-3 and J is TRBJ1-3; 7 nucleotides match TRBD1. This sequence originates from a person between 18 and 70 years old in good health. Sample: blood. DNA of the CDR3: TGTGCCATCAGTGGGACAGGAGGAGTTTCTGGAAACACCATATATTTT. Protein: CAISGTGGVSGNTIYF.